Following are 29 T cell receptor beta chains from one sample sequenced in a study of cytomegalovirus exposure and HLA in healthy donors. Libraries were prepared by immunoSEQ multiplex PCR; TCRdb keeps only in-frame clonotypes and omits some of them. The table lists some 180,000 clones, around 80% of them singletons, with roughly 1.2% in the top ten. Sequenced: PBMCs. Receptors were obtained from a woman aged 25 to 39 in good health and CMV-seronegative.

The chain uses TRBV6-1 and TRBJ1-4, with 7 bases identical to TRBD1. CDR1 MNHNS and CDR2 SASEGT come from the germline V gene. Germline trimming cut 6 bases from V and 3 bases from J; bases unmatched to any gene: 10. CDR3 length: 16 residues. Here the CDR3 reads CASRESPGQSNEKLFF. CDR3 nucleotide sequence: TGTGCCAGCAGAGAATCTCCGGGACAGTCTAATGAAAAACTGTTTTTT.

Here the CDR3 DNA reads TGCAGCGTTGGGCAGGGGGCGTTCGGCACAGATACGCAGTATTTT. Translating gives CSVGQGAFGTDTQYF. V and J are TRBV29-1 and TRBJ2-3; 8 bases map to TRBD1. Losses at the gene ends were 4 bases for V and 1 base for J; bases not matched to a gene: 7. This CDR3 comprises 15 residues. Per the germline V gene, CDR1 is SQVTM and CDR2 is ANQGSEA.

This chain uses TRBV5-1 with TRBJ2-7, with TRBD1 matching 7 bases. V shed 0 bases, J shed 2 bases, and the junction held 5 bases outside the gene matches. There are 15 residues in the CDR3. Germline loops: CDR1 SGHRS, CDR2 YFSETQ. The CDR3 sequence: CASSLAQGWAYEQYF. DNA for the CDR3: TGCGCCAGCAGCTTGGCACAGGGGTGGGCCTACGAGCAGTACTTC.

The rearrangement links TRBV2 to TRBJ2-5; 7 positions match TRBD1. The germline CDR1 and CDR2 sequences are SNHLY and FYNNEI. The CDR3 consists of 13 residues. Germline trimming cut 6 bases from V and 5 bases from J; bases unmatched to any gene: 6. The CDR3 loop reads CASRRTGRETQYF. CDR3 nucleotides: TGTGCCAGCAGAAGGACAGGCCGGGAGACCCAGTACTTC.

The chain links TRBV9 to TRBJ2-1, with 10 bases aligning to TRBD2. Germline V gives CDR1 SGDLS, CDR2 YYNGEE. The CDR3 contains 19 residues. V shed 3 bases, J shed 2 bases, and the junction held 14 bases outside the gene matches. This chain's CDR3 is CASSGNRQLAGLTYNEQFF. The DNA for the CDR3 is TGTGCCAGCAGCGGTAACCGACAACTAGCGGGATTGACCTACAATGAGCAGTTCTTC.

CDR3 sequence reads: CAWSVNSEQFF. The CDR3, as DNA: TGTGCCTGGAGTGTTAACAGTGAGCAGTTCTTC. The chain couples TRBV30 to TRBJ2-1; D remains unclear. The CDR3 runs to 11 residues. V was cut by 0 bases and J by 9 bases, with 6 bases left in between. Germline CDR1 and CDR2: GTSNPN and SVGIG (reference sequence). The full variable domain, in which reference TRBV30 and TRBJ2-1 provide the parts outside the CDR3, is SQTIHQWPATLVQPVGSPLSLECTVEGTSNPNLYWYRQAAGRGLQLLFYSVGIGQISSEVPQNLSASRPQDRQFILSSKKLLLSDSGFYLCAWSVNSEQFFGPGTRLTVL.

This chain joins TRBV7-2 and TRBJ1-1; 8 bases are shared with TRBD1. The germline V gene encodes CDR1 SGHTA and CDR2 FQGNSA. The V and J ends lost 6 bases and 3 bases, in that order; junction bases with no gene match: 15. This CDR3 has 17 amino acids. The DNA for the CDR3 is TGTGCCAGCAGATACGACAGGGGTGTGGTCCTGGACACTGAAGCTTTCTTT. The encoded protein is CASRYDRGVVLDTEAFF.

This chain links TRBV19 with TRBJ2-7; 9 nucleotides line up with TRBD1. Germline lookup yields CDR1 LNHDA and CDR2 SQIVND (reference sequence). V was clipped by 9 bases and J by 4 bases; unmatched bases: 10. CDR3 length: 14 amino acids. The CDR3 sequence is CASSGGQGRYEQYF. CDR3 DNA: TGTGCCAGCTCTGGGGGACAGGGTCGATACGAGCAGTACTTC.

V is TRBV5-1 and J is TRBJ2-2; perhaps TRBD2 as D (5 bases). Per germline, CDR1 SGHRS and CDR2 YFSETQ. This CDR3 is built from 17 residues. Trimming took off 2 bases at V and 7 bases at J, with 21 bases between the two ends. The CDR3 nucleotides read TGCGCCAGCAGCTTTGAGGGAGCCCTTGGTTTTCGCGGGGAGCTGTTTTTT. The encoded protein is CASSFEGALGFRGELFF.

The V gene is TRBV6-1, the J gene TRBJ1-1; D possibly corresponds to TRBD1 (6 bases). The germline CDR1 and CDR2 sequences are MNHNS and SASEGT. V lost 4 bases, J lost 5 bases, and 17 bases lay in between. This CDR3 is built from 15 residues. CDR3 nucleotides: TGTGCCAGCAGTGTCCAACAGGGTGTAGGAACTGAAGCTTTCTTT. Its protein product is CASSVQQGVGTEAFF.

CDR3 residues: CASSFETSLVPQTQYF. As DNA, the CDR3 is TGTGCCAGCAGCTTTGAAACCTCACTAGTCCCACAGACCCAGTACTTC. The chain joins TRBV27 to TRBJ2-5, with a tentative D call TRBD2 (5 bases). The CDR3 is 16 residues long. Trimming cost V 6 bases and J 6 bases, with 23 bases left between them. Per the germline V gene, CDR1 is MNHEY and CDR2 is SMNVEV (reference sequence).

The chain employs TRBV7-9 and TRBJ2-6; no reliable D call. The CDR3 consists of 18 residues. Germline loops: CDR1 SEHNR, CDR2 FQNEAQ (reference sequence). The germline V and J ends were trimmed by 5 bases and 0 bases, with 17 bases remaining between them. The CDR3 DNA sequence: TGTGCCAGCAGCACCTCGACTGATCTATCCTCTGGGGCCAACGTCCTGACTTTC. Residues: CASSTSTDLSSGANVLTF.

The genes are TRBV5-1 and TRBJ1-1; D possibly corresponds to TRBD1 (6 bases). The V gene lost 4 bases and the J gene lost 1 base, with 8 bases spanning the gap. The CDR3 totals 13 residues. The germline V gene has CDR1 SGHRS and CDR2 YFSETQ. In DNA form, the CDR3 reads TGCGCCAGCAGCCCGGGACAGAACACTGAAGCTTTCTTT. It encodes CASSPGQNTEAFF.

The V and J genes are TRBV6-6 and TRBJ1-4; TRBD1 might be the D (5 bases). This CDR3 comprises 16 residues. V shed 6 bases and J shed 5 bases, with 19 bases lying between them. From germline, CDR1 is MNHNY and CDR2 SVGAGI (reference sequence). CDR3 DNA sequence: TGTGCCAGCAGCCGACCGCAGGGTACAAGGAATGAAAAACTGTTTTTT. Translation: CASSRPQGTRNEKLFF.

This chain connects TRBV11-1 to TRBJ2-7; 8 positions match TRBD1. The J segment lost 4 bases and the V segment lost 1 base, leaving 6 bases of the junction unmatched. This CDR3 region has 15 residues. Looked up from germline, CDR1 is SGHAT and CDR2 is FQDESV (reference sequence). In nucleotides, the CDR3 is TGTGCCAGCAGCTTAGGGGGCAGGGGGCAATACGAGCAGTACTTC. This translates into CASSLGGRGQYEQYF. Filled out from reference TRBV11-1 and TRBJ2-7, the complete variable domain reads EAEVAQSPRYKITEKSQAVAFWCDPISGHATLYWYRQILGQGPELLVQFQDESVVDDSQLPKDRFSAERLKGVDSTLKIQPAELGDSAMYLCASSLGGRGQYEQYFGPGTRLTVT.

The V and J genes are TRBV7-3 and TRBJ2-5, with 8 bases matching TRBD1. With 5 bases clipped from V and 7 bases from J, the junction kept 9 bases outside the gene matches. Germline loops: CDR1 SGHTA, CDR2 FQGTGA. This CDR3 has 14 amino acids. CDR3 protein: CASSPDRGWGTQYF. The CDR3 DNA sequence: TGTGCCAGCAGCCCCGACAGGGGATGGGGGACCCAGTACTTC. The full variable domain, in which reference TRBV7-3 and TRBJ2-5 provide the parts outside the CDR3, is GAGVSQTPSNKVTEKGKYVELRCDPISGHTALYWYRQSLGQGPEFLIYFQGTGAADDSGLPNDRFFAVRPEGSVSTLKIQRTERGDSAVYLCASSPDRGWGTQYFGPGTRLLVL.

The J gene is TRBJ2-2, the V gene TRBV7-2, with D possibly matching TRBD2 (6 bases). Germline V gives CDR1 SGHTA, CDR2 FQGNSA. V lost 7 bases, J lost 5 bases, and 20 bases lay in between. The CDR3 runs 16 residues. CDR3 amino acids: CASTYEQTRRTGELFF. CDR3 DNA: TGTGCCAGCACCTATGAGCAGACTAGGCGGACCGGGGAGCTGTTTTTT.

The chain is built from TRBV18 and TRBJ2-3, with 9 bases identical to TRBD2. This CDR3 region has 18 residues. Germline-derived CDR1 and CDR2 are KGHSH and LQKENI. Trimming cost V 4 bases and J 1 base; bases outside gene matches: 12. The CDR3 is CASSHRAGGNLGTDTQYF. In DNA form, the CDR3 reads TGTGCCAGCTCACATCGTGCGGGAGGGAACCTAGGCACAGATACGCAGTATTTT.

The chain recombines TRBV6-6 with TRBJ1-2; 10 nucleotides agree with TRBD1. This CDR3 region has 16 residues. The germline gives CDR1 MNHNY, CDR2 SVGAGI (reference sequence). V dropped 7 bases and J dropped 2; count of bases not matched to a gene: 10. In nucleotides, the CDR3 is TGTGCCAGCACCTACACCGGACAGGGGGTGAACTATGGCTACACCTTC. This encodes CASTYTGQGVNYGYTF.

The chain carries TRBV18 and TRBJ2-7; D is unresolved. Germline values: CDR1 KGHSH, CDR2 LQKENI. The germline V and J ends were trimmed by 0 bases and 5 bases, with 11 bases remaining between them. The CDR3 has 14 amino acids. The CDR3: CASSPPTLRDEQYF. The CDR3 DNA is TGTGCCAGCTCACCACCGACCCTACGGGACGAGCAGTACTTC.

The V call is TRBV4-1, the J call TRBJ2-1; the match to TRBD1 covers 9 bases. The CDR3 has 13 residues. V shed 4 bases, J shed 5 bases, and the junction held 0 bases outside the gene matches. Germline V gives CDR1 MGHRA, CDR2 YSYEKL. This CDR3 is CASSRDRDNEQFF. The CDR3 DNA reads TGCGCCAGCAGCCGGGACAGGGACAATGAGCAGTTCTTC.

The V gene is TRBV21-1, the J gene TRBJ1-3; the table's D gene call, TRBD1, was not cross checked with the DNA. TRBV21-1 is a documented pseudogene. This CDR3 region has 17 residues. The chain's CDR3 is CASSKVVGTVSGNTIYF. The DNA for the CDR3 is TGTGCCAGCAGCAAAGTAGTCGGGACAGTGTCTGGAAACACCATATATTTT.

This chain links TRBV7-3 with TRBJ1-1; D call uncertain. The CDR3 runs to 13 residues. Looked up from germline, CDR1 is SGHTA and CDR2 is FQGTGA. The V end was cut by 5 bases, the J end by 6 bases, with 13 bases between. The CDR3 DNA sequence: TGTGCCAGCAGCACCTCTGCGGGCTCTGAAGCTTTCTTT. Its translation is CASSTSAGSEAFF. Supplemented by reference TRBV7-3 and TRBJ1-1, the full variable domain reads GAGVSQTPSNKVTEKGKYVELRCDPISGHTALYWYRQSLGQGPEFLIYFQGTGAADDSGLPNDRFFAVRPEGSVSTLKIQRTERGDSAVYLCASSTSAGSEAFFGQGTRLTVV.

This clone was observed a single time. The gene calls are TRBV19 and TRBJ1-5; TRBD1 might be the D (6 bases). The V gene's germline CDR1 is LNHDA and CDR2 SQIVND (reference sequence). This CDR3 spans 15 amino acids. V was pared by 5 bases and J by 4 bases, with 15 bases between. CDR3 sequence reads: CASSPSRGGNQPQHF. For the CDR3, the DNA is TGTGCCAGTAGTCCCTCGAGGGGGGGTAATCAGCCCCAGCATTTT. Full variable domain (outside the CDR3, taken from reference TRBV19 and TRBJ1-5): DGGITQSPKYLFRKEGQNVTLSCEQNLNHDAMYWYRQDPGQGLRLIYYSQIVNDFQKGDIAEGYSVSREKKESFPLTVTSAQKNPTAFYLCASSPSRGGNQPQHFGDGTRLSIL.

Many counts were recorded for this clone. This chain links TRBV7-8 with TRBJ1-2, with TRBD1 matching over 7 bases. With 5 bases clipped from V and 0 bases from J, the junction kept 18 bases outside the gene matches. CDR1 is SGHVS and CDR2 is FQNEAQ in the germline V gene. This CDR3 comprises 19 residues. The CDR3 here is CASSALYSVRDSANYGYTF. In DNA form, the CDR3 reads TGTGCCAGCAGCGCACTTTATTCGGTCCGGGACAGCGCTAACTATGGCTACACCTTC.

The chain couples TRBV7-9 to TRBJ2-1; D remains unclear. CDR1 and CDR2 (germline): SEHNR, FQNEAQ (reference sequence). The CDR3 covers 15 residues. The ends were cut back, 4 bases at V and 9 bases at J, with 19 bases in the middle. The CDR3 loop reads CASSSTPGFLIEQFF. CDR3 sequence (DNA): TGTGCCAGCAGCTCCACTCCAGGATTCCTCATTGAGCAGTTCTTC.

This rearrangement joins TRBV7-8 to TRBJ1-2; 8 positions agree with TRBD1. Germline assignment: CDR1 SGHVS and CDR2 FQNEAQ. V lost 5 bases to trimming and J lost 4 bases; unmatched junction nucleotides: 9. The CDR3 runs 15 residues. The CDR3: CASSPRTGNSYGYTF. Here the CDR3 DNA reads TGTGCCAGCAGCCCACGGACAGGGAACTCCTATGGCTACACCTTC.

The CDR3 here is CASSQDALLGGDPLDGTDTQYF. The CDR3 nucleotides read TGCGCCAGCAGCCAAGATGCCCTGCTCGGGGGTGACCCCTTGGATGGCACAGATACGCAGTATTTT. J is TRBJ2-3 and V is TRBV4-1, with D possibly being TRBD2 (6 bases). The length of the CDR3 is 22 residues. CDR1 MGHRA and CDR2 YSYEKL come from the germline V gene. Trimming took 0 bases from V and 1 from J, leaving 29 bases between them.

The J gene is TRBJ1-6, the V gene TRBV6-5; 7 bases fit TRBD1. Germline-derived CDR1 and CDR2 are MNHEY and SVGAGI. This CDR3 contains 13 residues. J gave up 7 bases and V 6 bases, and 3 bases lay outside the gene matches. DNA for the CDR3: TGTGCCAGCAGGGGACAGCCCAATTCACCCCTCCACTTT. Translating it yields CASRGQPNSPLHF.